This T cell receptor beta chain was recorded in a study of blood T cell repertoires in COVID-19 (TCRdb year 2020). Study-level background: Samples from collaborators originated in the United States, Italy and Spain and spanned both the acute and convalescent phases of COVID-19. The prospective study material was composed of cDNA or gDNA derived from T cells, B-cell-depleted T cells, or PBMCs. Subjects who had been exposed to COVID-19, were actively infected with it, or had recovered from it provided the deeply sampled blood TCRbeta repertoires that made up the dataset. The repertoires were released in a freely available public database intended as a resource for research on the immune response to SARS-CoV-2. Samples were obtained from the ongoing ImmuneRACE study (first 160 participants) and from some 1,300 subjects provided by 6 global collaborators. A de-identified subject ID, COVID-19 status, age in years and sex were almost always included in the sample metadata. Where available, HLA class I and class II types were taken from metadata supplied by the sample provider and were not determined by assay-based typing.

The immunoSEQ Assay, a bias-controlled multiplex PCR, was used to amplify TCRbeta CDR3 regions from genomic DNA. Per the authors' processing: Within the assay, amplification of reference gene primers was used to estimate how many nucleated cells each sample contained. To quantify the absolute abundance of each unique TCRbeta CDR3 rearrangement, sequence reads were collapsed and filtered. For each sample, productive Simpson clonality was calculated as the square root of Simpson's diversity index over productive rearrangements. TCRdb's version of the immuneACCESS table is confined to in-frame rearrangements and falls short of the full clone set. An unresolved V gene accounts for under half of the shortfall where checked; the remainder is of unknown origin. V, J and clone size are those of that table, while D and trimming were read from the DNA. A total of 250,000 to 350,000 clones appear in this sample, approximately 90% of them only once. About 2% of the sample is in the top ten clones.

V ends up 3 bases short and J 9 bases short, with an unmatched junction base count of 6. The CDR3 sequence holds 14 residues, the cysteine and phenylalanine included. The sequence is cut down to CDR3 DNA, 42 bases in frame from base 1. Looking up the germline V gene (reference sequence) yields CDR1 LGHDT and CDR2 YNNKEL. One collaborating source in Seattle enrolled patients during active infection and followed them longitudinally through the course of disease. Collaborating institutions collected whole blood in K2EDTA tubes following their own protocols. For TCRbeta analysis, collaborators shipped samples in one of three forms: frozen whole blood, isolated PBMCs, or DNA extracted from either of those sample types. General findings and caveats noted by the study authors: Clinical and demographic metadata were provided uncurated, with the amount varying by source and participant.

Points on this clone: The antigen it recognizes is unknown. The record has no base qualities; no much larger clone is one base away.

This sequence originates from a woman aged 25 to 45 with COVID-19, enrolled during active disease. The rearrangement joined TRBV3-1 (or the pseudogene TRBV3-2) to TRBJ1-1, with 11 bases aligning to TRBD1. The sequencing sample was made of peripheral blood. Here the CDR3 is given as CASSQTGQGGKAFF. DNA sequence: TGTGCCAGCAGCCAGACGGGACAGGGGGGGAAAGCTTTCTTT.